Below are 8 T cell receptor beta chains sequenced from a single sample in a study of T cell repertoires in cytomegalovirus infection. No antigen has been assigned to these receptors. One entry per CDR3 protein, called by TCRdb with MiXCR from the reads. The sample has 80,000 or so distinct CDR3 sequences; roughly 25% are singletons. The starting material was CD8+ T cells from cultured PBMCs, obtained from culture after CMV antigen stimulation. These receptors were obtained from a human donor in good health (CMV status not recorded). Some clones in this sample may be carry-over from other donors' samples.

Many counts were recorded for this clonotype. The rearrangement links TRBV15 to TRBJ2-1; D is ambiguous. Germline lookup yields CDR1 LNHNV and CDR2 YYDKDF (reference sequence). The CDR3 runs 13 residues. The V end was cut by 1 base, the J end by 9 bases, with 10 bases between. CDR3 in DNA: TGTGCCACCAGCAGAGTTAGGCAGTCTGAGCAGTTCTTC. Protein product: CATSRVRQSEQFF.

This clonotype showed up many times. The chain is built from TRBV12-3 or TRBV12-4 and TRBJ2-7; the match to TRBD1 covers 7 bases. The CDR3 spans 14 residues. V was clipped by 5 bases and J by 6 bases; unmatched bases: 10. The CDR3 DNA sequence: TGTGCCAGCAGTCTTCGACAGGGTGGGAGCGAGCAGTACTTC. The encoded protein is CASSLRQGGSEQYF.

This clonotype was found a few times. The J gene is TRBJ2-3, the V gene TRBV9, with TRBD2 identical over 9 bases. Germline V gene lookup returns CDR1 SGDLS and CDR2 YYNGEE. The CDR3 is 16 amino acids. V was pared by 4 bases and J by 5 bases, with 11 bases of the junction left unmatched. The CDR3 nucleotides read TGTGCCAGCAGCCCGCGGTTAGCGGGGGAGAGAGATACGCAGTATTTT. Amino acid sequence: CASSPRLAGERDTQYF.

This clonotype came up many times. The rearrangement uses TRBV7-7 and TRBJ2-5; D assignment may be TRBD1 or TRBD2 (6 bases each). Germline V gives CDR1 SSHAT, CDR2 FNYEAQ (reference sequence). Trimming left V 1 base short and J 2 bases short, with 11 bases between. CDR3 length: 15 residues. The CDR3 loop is CASSLGGTPQETQYF. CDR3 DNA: TGTGCCAGCAGCTTAGGCGGGACACCTCAAGAGACCCAGTACTTC. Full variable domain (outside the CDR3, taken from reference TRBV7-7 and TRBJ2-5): GAGVSQSPRYKVTKRGQDVTLRCDPISSHATLYWYQQALGQGPEFLTYFNYEAQPDKSGLPSDRFSAERPEGSISTLTIQRTEQRDSAMYRCASSLGGTPQETQYFGPGTRLLVL.

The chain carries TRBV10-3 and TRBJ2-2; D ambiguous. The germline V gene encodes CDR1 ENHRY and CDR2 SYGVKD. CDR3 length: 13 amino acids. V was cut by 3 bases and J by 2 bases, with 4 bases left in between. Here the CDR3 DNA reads TGTGCCATCAGTGAAGGAAACACCGGGGAGCTGTTTTTT. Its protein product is CAISEGNTGELFF.

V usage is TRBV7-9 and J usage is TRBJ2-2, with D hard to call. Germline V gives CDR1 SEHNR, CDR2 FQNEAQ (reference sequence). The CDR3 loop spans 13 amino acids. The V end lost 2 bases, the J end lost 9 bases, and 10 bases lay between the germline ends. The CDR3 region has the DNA TGTGCCAGCAGCTTAAAAGCAGCCCGGGAGCTGTTTTTT. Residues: CASSLKAARELFF.

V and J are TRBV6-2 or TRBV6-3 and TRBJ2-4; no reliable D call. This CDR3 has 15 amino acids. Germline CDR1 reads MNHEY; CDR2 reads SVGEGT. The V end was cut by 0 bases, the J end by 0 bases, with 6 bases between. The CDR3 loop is CASSYSTVAKNIQYF. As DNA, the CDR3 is TGTGCCAGCAGTTACTCGACCGTAGCCAAAAACATTCAGTACTTC.

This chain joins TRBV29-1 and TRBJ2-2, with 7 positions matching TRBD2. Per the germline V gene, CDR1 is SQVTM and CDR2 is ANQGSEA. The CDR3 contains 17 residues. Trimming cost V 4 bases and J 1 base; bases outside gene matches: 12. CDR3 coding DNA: TGCAGCGTTGGGACCGGGGGGACCCTTAAGAACACCGGGGAGCTGTTTTTT. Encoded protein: CSVGTGGTLKNTGELFF.